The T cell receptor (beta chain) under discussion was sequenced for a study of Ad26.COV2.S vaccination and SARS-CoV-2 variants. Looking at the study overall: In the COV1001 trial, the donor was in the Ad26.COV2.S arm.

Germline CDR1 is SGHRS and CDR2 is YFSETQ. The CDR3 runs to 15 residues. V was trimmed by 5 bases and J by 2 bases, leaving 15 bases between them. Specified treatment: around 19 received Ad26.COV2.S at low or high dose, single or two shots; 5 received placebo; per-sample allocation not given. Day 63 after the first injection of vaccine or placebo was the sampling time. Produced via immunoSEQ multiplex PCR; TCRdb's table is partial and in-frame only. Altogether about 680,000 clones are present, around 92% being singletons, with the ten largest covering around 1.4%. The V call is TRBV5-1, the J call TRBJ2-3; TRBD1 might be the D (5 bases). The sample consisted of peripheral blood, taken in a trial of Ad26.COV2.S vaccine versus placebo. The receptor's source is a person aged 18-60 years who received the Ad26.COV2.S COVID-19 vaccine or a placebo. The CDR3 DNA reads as TGCGCCAGCAGAGGGGAAAGTTCCCTCACAGATACGCAGTATTTT. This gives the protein CASRGESSLTDTQYF. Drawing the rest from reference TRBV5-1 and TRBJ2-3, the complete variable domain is KAGVTQTPRYLIKTRGQQVTLSCSPISGHRSVSWYQQTPGQGLQFLFEYFSETQRNKGNFPGRFSGRQFSNSRSEMNVSTLELGDSALYLCASRGESSLTDTQYFGPGTRLTVL.